Each of the 4 T cell receptor beta chains below was sequenced from the same sample in a study of T cells after yellow fever vaccination. TCRdb fed the 5' RACE reads into MiXCR, producing one record per CDR3 protein. The table shows roughly 48,000 distinct CDR3 sequences, with about 6.3% occurring only once. Sequencing was performed on CD8+ T cells not binding an NS4B(214-222) dextramer, sorted from PBMCs, taken 35 to 50 days after the first yellow fever vaccination. The receptor source for this set is a man between 18 and 35 years old who received the YFV17D yellow fever vaccine.

This clonotype was counted many times. The chain is built from TRBV5-1 and TRBJ2-5; 7 bases are a match to TRBD2. The germline gives CDR1 SGHRS, CDR2 YFSETQ. Trimming removed 5 bases from V and 5 bases from J; junction bases left unmatched: 12. CDR3 length: 15 residues. CDR3 sequence (DNA): TGCGCCAGCAGTCAAGGGAGGGGTCGATCGGAGACCCAGTACTTC. It is translated as CASSQGRGRSETQYF.

Notes on this clonotype: Possible read error: a much larger clone is one base away. The V and J genes are TRBV28 and TRBJ2-7, with D maybe TRBD2 (5 bases). Germline V gene sequence: CDR1 MDHEN, CDR2 SYDVKM. This CDR3 comprises 15 residues. The V end was cut by 4 bases, the J end by 3 bases, with 16 bases between. The CDR3 loop is CASSSPYPGFYEQYF. CDR3 nucleotide sequence: TGTGCCAGCAGTTCCCCGTATCCGGGGTTCTACGAGCAGTACTTC.

This clonotype was recorded many times. V and J are TRBV5-1 and TRBJ2-5, with 9 bases aligning to TRBD2. Germline V gives CDR1 SGHRS, CDR2 YFSETQ. The J segment lost 2 bases and the V segment lost 3 bases, leaving 5 bases of the junction unmatched. The CDR3 runs 15 residues. CDR3 DNA sequence: TGCGCCAGCAGCTCCCTAGCGGGGTCGCAAGAGACCCAGTACTTC. Translation: CASSSLAGSQETQYF.

This clonotype was observed at least ten times. The V and J genes are TRBV27 and TRBJ2-7, with 8 bases lining up with TRBD2. CDR3 length equals 12 residues. The ends lost 2 bases at V and 7 bases at J; junction bases unmatched: 1. The germline gives CDR1 MNHEY, CDR2 SMNVEV (reference sequence). This CDR3 is CASSLPGGEQYV. The CDR3 DNA reads as TGTGCCAGCAGTTTACCGGGAGGGGAGCAGTACGTC.